A single TCR beta chain is shown here with its context. A few counts support this clonotype. Its antigen target is currently unknown. Base qualities are not provided; no much larger clone lies one nucleotide away. In light of the paper, this sample's time point label describes: before preoperative PTX-NDP chemotherapy. Paclitaxel-nedaplatin was administered to patients as preoperative chemotherapy before surgery. The library was obtained by PCR. The sequencer was a HiSeq X Ten. High-throughput sequencing was used to characterize TCR repertoires. TCRdb cleaned the public reads at Q25 with fastp, built clones with MiXCR and kept in-frame beta chains. Under each unique CDR3 protein, matching rows form one entry showing the most common genes and DNA. The sample table holds approximately 15,000 distinct CDR3 sequences, of which less than 65% were seen once. The ten largest clones capture 53% of the sample.

From a lookup of the germline V gene, CDR1 and CDR2 are MNHNS and SASEGT. CDR3 length: 17 amino acids, cysteine to phenylalanine. CDR3 DNA only is kept here, 51 bases in frame from base 1. This sample was included in a study of esophageal squamous cell carcinoma under preoperative chemotherapy (dated by TCRdb to between 2018 and 2020). For context, the study as a whole: Both tumor-infiltrating lymphocytes and peripheral blood T cells had their TCR repertoires profiled in the study. The study assessed how paclitaxel-nedaplatin chemotherapy affected T-cell receptor repertoires in patients with esophageal squamous cell carcinoma. The cohort comprised a few patients with primary esophageal squamous cell carcinoma. Repertoires were compared between samples taken before and after paclitaxel-nedaplatin therapy. Study-wide conclusions, independent of this receptor: After chemotherapy, TCR diversity rose significantly in peripheral T cells, but this increase was not seen in tumor-infiltrating lymphocytes. The analysis included only 4 to 6 patients with esophageal squamous cell carcinoma, making the cohort small. Immediate and substantial changes in clonotype frequency were induced by paclitaxel-nedaplatin therapy, and contraction rather than amplification was more likely to be observed among abundant clones. Post-treatment tumor-infiltrating lymphocytes appeared to be derived in part from peripheral T cells migrating into the tumor, rather than solely from local clonal changes.

The rearranged chain carries TRBV6-1 and TRBJ2-1; 7 of the junction bases match TRBD1. The J call could be wrong; TRBJ2-7 is a better fit for the DNA end. The specimen was collected from a patient given preoperative chemotherapy. The sequence was collected from a human donor with esophageal squamous cell carcinoma. The donor label of this sample is uncertain. CDR3 loop: CASPDRSGGKAYNEQYF. The bases read TGTGCCAGCCCCGATCGTTCAGGGGGTAAGGCCTACAATGAGCAGTACTTC.